One sample yielded the 15 T cell receptor beta chains listed below, sequenced in a study of cytomegalovirus exposure and HLA in healthy donors. It was with 60 Vbeta and 13 Jbeta primers that the PCR ran. Using immunoSEQ multiplex PCR, the repertoire was profiled, and TCRdb retains in-frame clones only, with some absent. This table has roughly 80,000 clones, approximately 84% appearing once. The sample was PBMCs. These receptors were obtained from a woman between 45 and 65 years old in good health and CMV-seronegative.

The chain joins TRBV19 to TRBJ1-1; TRBD1 is a possible D gene (5 bases). Trimming removed 3 bases from V and 1 base from J, with 9 bases in between. Germline V gene sequence: CDR1 LNHDA, CDR2 SQIVND (reference sequence). The CDR3 contains 14 residues. The CDR3: CASSMGQPNTEAFF. The CDR3 bases are TGTGCCAGTAGTATGGGGCAGCCGAACACTGAAGCTTTCTTT. Full variable domain (missing parts from reference TRBV19 and TRBJ1-1): DGGITQSPKYLFRKEGQNVTLSCEQNLNHDAMYWYRQDPGQGLRLIYYSQIVNDFQKGDIAEGYSVSREKKESFPLTVTSAQKNPTAFYLCASSMGQPNTEAFFGQGTRLTVV.

This chain links TRBV7-8 with TRBJ1-5; possible D gene TRBD1, 6 bases. V lost 1 base and J 3 bases, leaving 10 bases between the germline ends. The CDR3 is made up of 15 amino acids. Germline V gene data show CDR1 as SGHVS and CDR2 as FQNEAQ. This CDR3 is CASSLERGANQPQHF. The CDR3, as DNA: TGTGCCAGCAGCTTAGAGCGGGGGGCCAATCAGCCCCAGCATTTT.

This chain connects TRBV6-5 to TRBJ2-7; weak D call: TRBD2 (5 bases). Germline-derived CDR1 and CDR2 are MNHEY and SVGAGI. The CDR3 length is 15 residues. The V end lost 0 bases, the J end lost 2 bases, and 11 bases lay between the germline ends. CDR3: CASSYSEGSAYEQYF. The CDR3, as DNA: TGTGCCAGCAGTTACTCAGAGGGTTCGGCCTACGAGCAGTACTTC.

V is TRBV6-1 and J is TRBJ1-2; D might be TRBD1 (6 bases). V dropped 0 bases and J dropped 3 bases, with 17 bases sitting between them. This CDR3 is built from 17 residues. Germline V lookup: CDR1 MNHNS, CDR2 SASEGT. The CDR3 DNA reads TGTGCCAGCAGTGAAGCTCAGTGGCAGGGGAGAGACTATGGCTACACCTTC. It yields the protein CASSEAQWQGRDYGYTF.

The V gene is TRBV30, the J gene TRBJ1-3; possibly TRBD1 for D (6 bases). V lost 0 bases to trimming and J lost 1 base, with 10 bases between them. CDR1 and CDR2 (germline): GTSNPN, SVGIG (reference sequence). The CDR3 spans 15 residues. DNA for the CDR3: TGTGCCTGGAGTGTCGGGGGGCTATCTGGAAACACCATATATTTT. Protein sequence: CAWSVGGLSGNTIYF.

The CDR3 coding sequence is TGTGCCAGCAGCGTAGCCGAGAAGTACACCTTC. Its translation: CASSVAEKYTF. The chain uses TRBV9 and TRBJ1-2; D remains unclear. Trimming took 0 bases from V and 11 from J, leaving 8 bases between them. The germline gives CDR1 SGDLS, CDR2 YYNGEE. The length of the CDR3 is 11 residues.

V usage is TRBV5-1 and J usage is TRBJ1-6; D possibly corresponds to TRBD1 (6 bases). Trimming left V 0 bases short and J 7 bases short, with 14 bases between. The germline CDR1 and CDR2 sequences are SGHRS and YFSETQ. The CDR3 totals 16 residues. This CDR3 reads CASSLGQDLRNSPLHF. The DNA for the CDR3 is TGCGCCAGCAGCTTGGGACAGGACCTTAGGAATTCACCCCTCCACTTT.

The chain has TRBV6-1 and TRBJ1-2; D gene uncertain. Per germline, CDR1 MNHNS and CDR2 SASEGT. The CDR3 has 10 amino acids. Trimming took 3 bases from V and 8 from J, leaving 4 bases between them. This CDR3 reads CASSEEGYTF. CDR3 in DNA: TGTGCCAGCAGTGAGGAGGGCTACACCTTC.

This rearrangement joins TRBV11-2 to TRBJ1-2; tentative D call: TRBD1 (6 bases). V shed 4 bases and J shed 8 bases, with 17 bases lying between them. Germline loops: CDR1 SGHAT, CDR2 FQNNGV. This CDR3 region has 14 residues. The CDR3: CASSSLRDIGGYTF. The DNA of the CDR3 is TGTGCCAGCAGCTCGCTGAGGGACATCGGGGGCTACACCTTC.

This clone was observed once. The chain uses TRBV4-1 and TRBJ1-1, with 7 bases that match TRBD1. This CDR3 is built from 14 residues. The trim removed 1 base at V and 6 bases at J, leaving 5 bases unmatched. Germline assignment: CDR1 MGHRA and CDR2 YSYEKL. Written as DNA, the CDR3 is TGCGCCAGCAGCCAAGCCGACAGGGAAGCTGAAGCTTTCTTT. Translated, it gives CASSQADREAEAFF.

The chain carries TRBV23-1 and TRBJ2-7; D is ambiguous. TRBV23-1 is marked as an open reading frame, function uncertain. This CDR3 region has 13 residues. The germline V and J ends were trimmed by 3 bases and 3 bases, with 9 bases remaining between them. In DNA form, the CDR3 reads TGCGCCAGCAGTCAGCATGGGCGCTACGAGCAGTACGTC. It is translated as CASSQHGRYEQYV.

This chain connects TRBV4-2 to TRBJ1-1, with TRBD1 identical over 10 bases. The length of the CDR3 is 16 residues. Germline-derived CDR1 and CDR2 are LGHNA and YNFKEQ. V trimming: 2 bases; J trimming: 4 bases; junction bases outside the gene matches: 7. This chain's CDR3 is CASSQPPGQGSTEAFF. As DNA, the CDR3 is TGTGCCAGCAGCCAACCTCCGGGACAGGGGAGCACTGAAGCTTTCTTT.

The gene calls are TRBV27 and TRBJ2-5; the match to TRBD2 covers 15 bases. The CDR3 sequence is 15 residues long. V lost 5 bases and J lost 5; bases outside the gene matches: 3. Per germline, CDR1 MNHEY and CDR2 SMNVEV (reference sequence). The CDR3 DNA reads TGTGCCAGCAGTCCCGGGACTAGCGGGAGGGAGACCCAGTACTTC. It translates to CASSPGTSGRETQYF.

The rearrangement joins TRBV10-3 to TRBJ2-3, with 9 bases lining up with TRBD1. The CDR3 contains 14 residues. V shed 9 bases and J 0 bases; nucleotides not matched to a gene: 4. Germline V gives CDR1 ENHRY, CDR2 SYGVKD. The CDR3 here is CAISTGGSTDTQYF. The CDR3 nucleotides are TGTGCCATTTCGACAGGGGGGAGCACAGATACGCAGTATTTT.

V is TRBV11-2 and J is TRBJ1-1, with D perhaps matching TRBD1 (6 bases). The CDR3 length is 15 residues. Germline assignment: CDR1 SGHAT and CDR2 FQNNGV. V gave up 3 bases and J gave up 0 bases, with 11 bases separating them. The CDR3 here is CASSFGQSMNTEAFF. In DNA form, the CDR3 reads TGTGCCAGCAGCTTTGGACAGTCAATGAACACTGAAGCTTTCTTT.